These 29 T cell receptor beta chains share one sample of origin, sequenced in a study of CXCR3-negative and CXCR3-positive naive CD8 T cells. What these receptors recognize is not known. Study results and caveats: Higher TRB CDR3 hydrophobicity marked CXCR3-positive naive cells relative to CXCR3-negative naive cells.

cDNA libraries for TRB were generated by 5' RACE incorporating UMI labels. TCRdb reprocessed the 5' RACE reads, with one entry per CDR3 protein and no DNA. Listed are 130,000 to 150,000 distinct CDR3 sequences; 0.25% to 0.35% falls within the top ten. The sample consisted of naive CXCR3+ CD8+ T cells from blood. Subset of the sample: CD45RO-CCR7+CD27+CD95- naive CD8+ T cells expressing CXCR3 (TNR3+). The receptors were gathered from a human donor in good health. Some clones in this sample may be carry-over from other donors' samples.

The genes are TRBV6-6 and TRBJ1-4. The CDR3 is 13 amino acids. The V gene's germline CDR1 is MNHNY and CDR2 SVGAGI (reference sequence). This chain's CDR3 is CASNVRGREKLFF.

CDR3 protein: CSVDTDTAYGYTF. The V gene is TRBV29-1, the J gene TRBJ1-2; the D call from TCRdb, TRBD1, cannot be confirmed without DNA. Germline V gives CDR1 SQVTM, CDR2 ANQGSEA. The length of the CDR3 is 13 residues.

This chain connects TRBV7-9 to TRBJ1-3; TCRdb selects TRBD1, and the lack of DNA leaves this call unchecked. CDR1 and CDR2 from the germline V gene are SEHNR and FQNEAQ (reference sequence). The CDR3 is 13 amino acids. The CDR3 sequence: CASSSGQGNTIYF.

The chain joins TRBV7-3 to TRBJ2-3; the D call from TCRdb, TRBD1, cannot be confirmed without DNA. Looked up from germline, CDR1 is SGHTA and CDR2 is FQGTGA. The CDR3 loop spans 15 amino acids. CDR3 region: CASSNTGTGLDTQYF. Full variable domain (missing parts from reference TRBV7-3 and TRBJ2-3): GAGVSQTPSNKVTEKGKYVELRCDPISGHTALYWYRQSLGQGPEFLIYFQGTGAADDSGLPNDRFFAVRPEGSVSTLKIQRTERGDSAVYLCASSNTGTGLDTQYFGPGTRLTVL.

The gene calls are TRBV20-1 and TRBJ2-7; the D gene TCRdb calls, TRBD1, cannot be checked with no DNA. Germline-derived CDR1 and CDR2 are DFQATT and SNEGSKA (reference sequence). The CDR3 is made up of 15 amino acids. The CDR3 is CSASGPGSPFDEQYF.

The chain recombines TRBV12-3 or TRBV12-4 with TRBJ2-7; the D call from TCRdb, TRBD2, cannot be confirmed without DNA. This CDR3 contains 17 residues. CDR3 sequence reads: CASSLGGGQGDPYEQYF.

The gene calls are TRBV27 and TRBJ2-3; TCRdb selects TRBD1, and the lack of DNA leaves this call unchecked. Germline-derived CDR1 and CDR2 are MNHEY and SMNVEV (reference sequence). This CDR3 contains 14 residues. The CDR3 protein is CASSFRGDLGFWYF.

This chain connects TRBV20-1 to TRBJ1-5. CDR1 is DFQATT and CDR2 is SNEGSKA in the germline V gene (reference sequence). The CDR3 is 12 residues long. CDR3 loop: CSARDGSQPQHF.

The chain couples TRBV7-9 to TRBJ1-1; TCRdb indicates TRBD1, and absent DNA this call remains unverified. Germline CDR1 reads SEHNR; CDR2 reads FQNEAQ (reference sequence). CDR3 length: 13 amino acids. CDR3 sequence reads: CASRSDSSTEALF.

This rearrangement joins TRBV7-9 to TRBJ2-1; checking the TCRdb D call of TRBD1 is not possible without DNA. This CDR3 has 18 amino acids. Looked up from germline, CDR1 is SEHNR and CDR2 is FQNEAQ (reference sequence). CDR3 amino acids: CASSLKISAREGVHEQFF.

V usage is TRBV29-1 and J usage is TRBJ1-1. This CDR3 spans 12 amino acids. The V gene's germline CDR1 is SQVTM and CDR2 ANQGSEA. CDR3 residues: CSVAGLNTEAFF.

This CDR3 reads CASSLFNLGEAFF. This rearrangement joins TRBV7-2 to TRBJ1-1. This CDR3 contains 13 residues. Germline loops: CDR1 SGHTA, CDR2 FQGNSA.

The CDR3 sequence: CASSYSRSSGSFYEQYF. This chain uses TRBV6-5 with TRBJ2-7; as DNA is missing, the TRBD2 call by TCRdb cannot be tested. The CDR3 totals 17 residues. Germline CDR1 is MNHEY and CDR2 is SVGAGI.

The chain is built from TRBV27 and TRBJ2-7; TCRdb's assignment of TRBD2 cannot be checked, as there is no DNA. Looked up from germline, CDR1 is MNHEY and CDR2 is SMNVEV (reference sequence). The CDR3 is 14 amino acids. CDR3 region: CASTPAVYSYEQYF.

The chain couples TRBV28 to TRBJ2-5; as DNA is missing, the TRBD1 call by TCRdb cannot be tested. The CDR3 has 15 residues. Germline assignment: CDR1 MDHEN and CDR2 SYDVKM. CDR3 in amino acids: CASISRDSLQETQYF. Supplemented by reference TRBV28 and TRBJ2-5, the full variable domain reads DVKVTQSSRYLVKRTGEKVFLECVQDMDHENMFWYRQDPGLGLRLIYFSYDVKMKEKGDIPEGYSVSREKKERFSLILESASTNQTSMYLCASISRDSLQETQYFGPGTRLLVL.

This rearrangement joins TRBV5-1 to TRBJ2-2; TCRdb returns TRBD2, unconfirmable since there is no DNA. The V gene's germline CDR1 is SGHRS and CDR2 YFSETQ. CDR3 length equals 15 residues. CDR3 loop: CASTQGGFNTGELFF.

This rearrangement joins TRBV19 to TRBJ2-1; without DNA, the TCRdb call of TRBD1 cannot be checked. The CDR3 runs 14 residues. Looked up from germline, CDR1 is LNHDA and CDR2 is SQIVND (reference sequence). The CDR3 loop is CASSYEGGPNEQFF.

This sequence joins TRBV12-3 or TRBV12-4 and TRBJ2-3. This CDR3 spans 14 amino acids. CDR3 sequence reads: CASSPVTSTDTQYF.

The chain couples TRBV5-1 to TRBJ2-3. This CDR3 is built from 14 residues. Germline CDR1 is SGHRS and CDR2 is YFSETQ. The chain's CDR3 is CASSWGSSTDTQYF.

The chain recombines TRBV12-3 or TRBV12-4 with TRBJ1-1. This CDR3 contains 14 residues. The CDR3 reads CASSFAGGDTEAFF.

The chain joins TRBV20-1 to TRBJ2-5; no DNA is available, so the TRBD1 call from TCRdb remains unchecked. CDR1 is DFQATT and CDR2 is SNEGSKA in the germline V gene (reference sequence). The CDR3 is 14 amino acids. The CDR3 here is CSAFAGILKETQYF.

The chain recombines TRBV5-1 with TRBJ2-2. CDR3 size: 16 residues. Germline CDR1 reads SGHRS; CDR2 reads YFSETQ. This chain's CDR3 is CASSLGPGMNTGELFF.

V is TRBV29-1 and J is TRBJ1-2; with no DNA, the TCRdb D assignment of TRBD1 cannot be verified. The germline V gene has CDR1 SQVTM and CDR2 ANQGSEA. The CDR3 runs 14 residues. CDR3 protein: CSVVLLGERRGYTF.

The V gene is TRBV5-1, the J gene TRBJ1-4; checking the TCRdb D call of TRBD1 is not possible without DNA. The CDR3 totals 16 residues. Germline CDR1 is SGHRS and CDR2 is YFSETQ. The CDR3 loop is CASSLEQGIRSEKLFF. The variable domain in full, with the rest retrieved from reference TRBV5-1 and TRBJ1-4, is KAGVTQTPRYLIKTRGQQVTLSCSPISGHRSVSWYQQTPGQGLQFLFEYFSETQRNKGNFPGRFSGRQFSNSRSEMNVSTLELGDSALYLCASSLEQGIRSEKLFFGSGTQLSVL.

J is TRBJ1-2 and V is TRBV6-5. The CDR3 has 13 amino acids. Germline CDR1 and CDR2: MNHEY and SVGAGI. This CDR3 reads CASRMGRLYGYTF.

The CDR3 here is CSVEDFFDGTQYF. This rearrangement joins TRBV29-1 to TRBJ2-5. Germline values: CDR1 SQVTM, CDR2 ANQGSEA. This CDR3 contains 13 residues.

The chain uses TRBV5-5 and TRBJ2-1. CDR3 length equals 14 residues. Germline V CDR1 and CDR2: SGHKS, YYEKEE (reference sequence). CDR3 in amino acids: CASSLLSPYNEQFF.

The chain joins TRBV7-9 to TRBJ2-1. Germline V gene sequence: CDR1 SEHNR, CDR2 FQNEAQ (reference sequence). The CDR3 loop spans 16 amino acids. The CDR3 here is CASSLSGVSSYNEQFF.

V gene TRBV7-6 combines with J gene TRBJ2-3; TCRdb designates TRBD1, a call that cannot be tested without DNA. CDR1 is SGHVS and CDR2 is FNYEAQ in the germline V gene. The CDR3 runs 14 residues. Here the CDR3 reads CASSSRTGGDTQYF.